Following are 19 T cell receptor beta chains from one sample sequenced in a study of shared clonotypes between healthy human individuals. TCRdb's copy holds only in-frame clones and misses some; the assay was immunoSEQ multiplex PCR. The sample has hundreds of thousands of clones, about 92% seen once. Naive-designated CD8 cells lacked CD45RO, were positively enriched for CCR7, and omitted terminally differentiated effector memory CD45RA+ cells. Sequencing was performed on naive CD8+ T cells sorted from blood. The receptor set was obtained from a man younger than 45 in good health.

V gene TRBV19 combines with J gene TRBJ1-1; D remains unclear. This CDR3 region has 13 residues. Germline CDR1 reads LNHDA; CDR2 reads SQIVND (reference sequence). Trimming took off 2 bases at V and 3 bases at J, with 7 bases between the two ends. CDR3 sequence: CASSISRDTEAFF. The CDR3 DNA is TGTGCCAGTAGTATATCCAGAGACACTGAAGCTTTCTTT.

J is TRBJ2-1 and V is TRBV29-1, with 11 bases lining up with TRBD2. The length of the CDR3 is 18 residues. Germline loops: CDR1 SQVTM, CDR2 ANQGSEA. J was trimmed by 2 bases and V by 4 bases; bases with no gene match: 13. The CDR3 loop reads CSVVGLAGGRYAYNEQFF. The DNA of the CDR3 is TGCAGCGTTGTAGGGCTAGCGGGAGGTCGGTACGCCTACAATGAGCAGTTCTTC.

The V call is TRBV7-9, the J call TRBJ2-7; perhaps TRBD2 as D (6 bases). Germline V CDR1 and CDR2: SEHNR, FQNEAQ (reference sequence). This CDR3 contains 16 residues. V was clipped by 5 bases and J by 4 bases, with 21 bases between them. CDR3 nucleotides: TGTGCCAGCAGCCCCCCGACTAGGAGGGAGGTTTACGAGCAGTACTTC. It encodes CASSPPTRREVYEQYF.

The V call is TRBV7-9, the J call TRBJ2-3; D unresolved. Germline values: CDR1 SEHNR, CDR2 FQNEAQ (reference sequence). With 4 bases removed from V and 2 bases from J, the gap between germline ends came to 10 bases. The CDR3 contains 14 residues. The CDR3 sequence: CASSSIENTDTQYF. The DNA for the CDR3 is TGTGCCAGCAGCTCTATAGAGAACACAGATACGCAGTATTTT.

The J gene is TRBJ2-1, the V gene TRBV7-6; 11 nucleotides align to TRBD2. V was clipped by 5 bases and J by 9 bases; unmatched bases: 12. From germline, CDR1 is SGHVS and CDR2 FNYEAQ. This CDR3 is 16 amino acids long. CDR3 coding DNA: TGTGCCAGCAGCCCCCGCCTAGCGGGAGGTGGTGGTGAGCAGTTCTTC. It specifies CASSPRLAGGGGEQFF.

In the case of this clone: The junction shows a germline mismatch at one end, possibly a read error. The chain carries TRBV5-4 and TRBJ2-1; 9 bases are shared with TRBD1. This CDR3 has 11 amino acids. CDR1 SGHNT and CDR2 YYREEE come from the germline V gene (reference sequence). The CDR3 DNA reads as TGTGCCAGCAGCGCGGGGACAGGGCCCCTCTTC. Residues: CASSAGTGPLF.

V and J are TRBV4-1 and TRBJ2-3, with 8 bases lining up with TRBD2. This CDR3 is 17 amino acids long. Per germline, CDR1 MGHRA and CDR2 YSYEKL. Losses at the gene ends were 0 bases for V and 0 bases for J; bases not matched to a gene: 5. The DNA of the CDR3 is TGCGCCAGCAGCCAAGATCCTAGCGGGCATAGCACAGATACGCAGTATTTT. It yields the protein CASSQDPSGHSTDTQYF.

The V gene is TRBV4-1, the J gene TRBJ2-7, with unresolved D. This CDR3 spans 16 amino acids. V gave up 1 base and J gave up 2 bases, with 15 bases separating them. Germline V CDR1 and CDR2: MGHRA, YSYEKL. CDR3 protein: CASSQAVQLSPYEQYF. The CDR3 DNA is TGCGCCAGCAGCCAAGCGGTCCAATTGTCACCCTACGAGCAGTACTTC.

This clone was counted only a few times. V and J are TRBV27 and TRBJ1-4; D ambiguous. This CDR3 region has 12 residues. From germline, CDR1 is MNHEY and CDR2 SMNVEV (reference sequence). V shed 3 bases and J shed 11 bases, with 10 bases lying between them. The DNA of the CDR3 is TGTGCCAGCAGTTTGCCCGCGGGGAAACTGTTTTTT. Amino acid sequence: CASSLPAGKLFF.

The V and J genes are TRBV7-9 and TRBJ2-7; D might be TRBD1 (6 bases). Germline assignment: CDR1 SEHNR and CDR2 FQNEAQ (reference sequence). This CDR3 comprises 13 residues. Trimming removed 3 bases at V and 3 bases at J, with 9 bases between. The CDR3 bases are TGTGCCAGCAGCTTCTGGACAGACTACGAGCAGTACTTC. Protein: CASSFWTDYEQYF.

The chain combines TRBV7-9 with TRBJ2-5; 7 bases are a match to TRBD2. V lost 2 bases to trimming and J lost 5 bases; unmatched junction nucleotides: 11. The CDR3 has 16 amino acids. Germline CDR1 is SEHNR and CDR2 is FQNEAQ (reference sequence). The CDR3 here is CASSLITGRPGETQYF. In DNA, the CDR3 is TGTGCCAGCAGCTTAATAACCGGGAGGCCCGGCGAGACCCAGTACTTC.

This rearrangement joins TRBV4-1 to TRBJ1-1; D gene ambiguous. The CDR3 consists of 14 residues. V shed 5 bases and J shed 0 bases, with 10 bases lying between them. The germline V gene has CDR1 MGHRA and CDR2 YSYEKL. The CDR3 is CASSAQQMNTEAFF. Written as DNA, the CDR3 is TGCGCCAGCAGCGCACAACAGATGAACACTGAAGCTTTCTTT.

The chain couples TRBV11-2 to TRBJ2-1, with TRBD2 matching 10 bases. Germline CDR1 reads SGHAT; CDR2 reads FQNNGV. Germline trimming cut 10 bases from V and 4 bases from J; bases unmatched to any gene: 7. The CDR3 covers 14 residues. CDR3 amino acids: CAIKAGGPYNEQFF. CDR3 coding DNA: TGTGCCATCAAAGCGGGAGGGCCGTACAATGAGCAGTTCTTC.

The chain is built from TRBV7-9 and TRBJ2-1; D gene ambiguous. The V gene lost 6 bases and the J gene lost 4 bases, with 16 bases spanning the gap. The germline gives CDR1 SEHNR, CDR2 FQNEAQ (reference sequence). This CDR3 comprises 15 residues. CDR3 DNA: TGTGCCAGCAGGCGTGTCAACAGCAAATACAATGAGCAGTTCTTC. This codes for CASRRVNSKYNEQFF.

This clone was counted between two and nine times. DNA of the CDR3: TGTGCCAGCAGCACTGAGGGGGGGATCGAGCAGTACTTC. Amino acids: CASSTEGGIEQYF. V is TRBV5-4 and J is TRBJ2-7, with D possibly TRBD2 on 7 matching bases. Germline CDR1 is SGHNT and CDR2 is YYREEE (reference sequence). The CDR3 has 13 amino acids. Trimming took off 4 bases at V and 6 bases at J, with 14 bases between the two ends.

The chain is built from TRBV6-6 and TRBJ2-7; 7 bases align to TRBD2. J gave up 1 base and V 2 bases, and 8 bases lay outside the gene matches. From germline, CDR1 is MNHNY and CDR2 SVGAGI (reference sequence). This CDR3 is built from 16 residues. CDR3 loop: CASSYGLAGDSYEQYF. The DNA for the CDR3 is TGTGCCAGCAGTTACGGGTTAGCGGGCGATTCCTACGAGCAGTACTTC.

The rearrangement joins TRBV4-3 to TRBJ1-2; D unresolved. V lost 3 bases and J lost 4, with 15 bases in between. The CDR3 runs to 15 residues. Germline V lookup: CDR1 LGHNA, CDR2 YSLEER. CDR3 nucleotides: TGCGCCAGCAGCCATTCTGCCCCGGCGGGCTATGGCTACACCTTC. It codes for CASSHSAPAGYGYTF.

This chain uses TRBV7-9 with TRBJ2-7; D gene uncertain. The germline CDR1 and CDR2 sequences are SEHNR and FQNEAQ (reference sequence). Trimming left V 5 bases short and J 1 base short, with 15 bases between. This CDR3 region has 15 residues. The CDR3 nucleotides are TGTGCCAGCAGCCCGCTTGGGGATTCATCCTACGAGCAGTACTTC. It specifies CASSPLGDSSYEQYF.

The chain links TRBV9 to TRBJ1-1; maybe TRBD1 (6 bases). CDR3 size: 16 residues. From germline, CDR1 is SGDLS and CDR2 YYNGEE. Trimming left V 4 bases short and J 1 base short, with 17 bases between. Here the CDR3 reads CASSPTWGTPNTEAFF. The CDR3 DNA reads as TGTGCCAGCAGCCCGACTTGGGGGACACCGAACACTGAAGCTTTCTTT. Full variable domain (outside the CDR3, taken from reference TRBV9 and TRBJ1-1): DSGVTQTPKHLITATGQRVTLRCSPRSGDLSVYWYQQSLDQGLQFLIQYYNGEERAKGNILERFSAQQFPDLHSELNLSSLELGDSALYFCASSPTWGTPNTEAFFGQGTRLTVV.